These 9 T cell receptor beta chains were sequenced from one sample in a study of blood T cell repertoires in COVID-19. The table came from immunoSEQ multiplex PCR; TCRdb's copy has only in-frame clones and leaves some out. The sample shows about 260,000 clones, around 80% of them seen only once. Sequenced sample: peripheral blood. These receptors were taken from a man aged 55 to 70 with acute or convalescent COVID-19.

This clone was found once. This chain links TRBV11-2 with TRBJ1-1; D gene unclear. Germline values: CDR1 SGHAT, CDR2 FQNNGV. Trimming removed 4 bases from V and 11 bases from J, with 14 bases in between. The CDR3 has 12 amino acids. The CDR3 spells CASSSIEAAAFF. CDR3 bases: TGTGCCAGCAGCTCGATCGAGGCAGCTGCTTTCTTT.

This chain uses TRBV10-3 with TRBJ2-3, with 8 positions matching TRBD2. Germline values: CDR1 ENHRY, CDR2 SYGVKD. The CDR3 spans 16 residues. Trimming cost V 6 bases and J 1 base; bases outside gene matches: 9. CDR3 region: CAISSRGAGGTDTQYF. CDR3 coding DNA: TGTGCCATCAGCTCTCGGGGAGCGGGAGGCACAGATACGCAGTATTTT.

The chain couples TRBV7-3 to TRBJ2-2; 14 nucleotides match TRBD2. This CDR3 is built from 18 residues. Germline trimming cut 4 bases from V and 8 bases from J; bases unmatched to any gene: 12. CDR1 and CDR2 (germline): SGHTA, FQGTGA. CDR3 sequence reads: CASSSPLGTSGRGGELFF. CDR3 nucleotide sequence: TGTGCCAGCAGCTCCCCCCTCGGGACTAGCGGGAGAGGGGGGGAGCTGTTTTTT.

This clone was seen a single time. The chain is built from TRBV6-2 or TRBV6-3 and TRBJ2-5, with a weak D call TRBD1 (5 bases). The CDR3 has 15 amino acids. The V gene lost 3 bases and the J gene lost 5 bases, with 16 bases spanning the gap. Looked up from germline, CDR1 is MNHEY and CDR2 is SVGEGT. The CDR3 region has the DNA TGTGCCAGCAGTTATTCGCCAAATGGGGCGGAGACCCAGTACTTC. As protein: CASSYSPNGAETQYF.

A few counts support this clone. This chain connects TRBV28 to TRBJ1-2; 12 nucleotides line up with TRBD1. Trimming cost V 8 bases and J 2 bases; bases outside gene matches: 9. CDR1 MDHEN and CDR2 SYDVKM come from the germline V gene. There are 16 residues in the CDR3. The CDR3 reads CASWGGQGALNYGYTF. CDR3 in DNA: TGTGCCAGCTGGGGGGGACAGGGGGCTTTAAACTATGGCTACACCTTC.

The rearrangement uses TRBV4-2 and TRBJ1-2; 8 nucleotides match TRBD1. The CDR3 totals 18 residues. V shed 1 base, J shed 0 bases, and the junction held 10 bases outside the gene matches. Looked up from germline, CDR1 is LGHNA and CDR2 is YNFKEQ. CDR3 protein: CASSQGEGRGLTNYGYTF. CDR3 bases: TGTGCCAGCAGCCAAGGGGAGGGCAGGGGGCTGACTAACTATGGCTACACCTTC.

The V and J genes are TRBV9 and TRBJ2-3; D is possibly TRBD2 (7 bases). Trimming removed 3 bases from V and 2 bases from J, with 16 bases in between. Germline lookup yields CDR1 SGDLS and CDR2 YYNGEE. This CDR3 has 16 residues. CDR3 nucleotide sequence: TGTGCCAGCAGCGGGATGGGGGGGCTGGTCACAGATACGCAGTATTTT. It codes for CASSGMGGLVTDTQYF.

The table lists this clone with a few counts. This specimen includes other DNA sequences encoding the same CDR3. The chain is built from TRBV29-1 and TRBJ1-5, with a weak D call TRBD1 (5 bases). Per the germline V gene, CDR1 is SQVTM and CDR2 is ANQGSEA. The CDR3 runs to 13 residues. Trimming took 1 base from V and 6 from J, leaving 10 bases between them. The CDR3 DNA sequence: TGCAGCGTTGAAGTAGGGGAGGGTCAGCCCCAGCATTTT. As protein: CSVEVGEGQPQHF.

V usage is TRBV10-1 and J usage is TRBJ2-1, with 12 bases that match TRBD2. CDR3 length: 19 residues. Trimming removed 9 bases from V and 0 bases from J; junction bases left unmatched: 15. Germline V gene lookup returns CDR1 WNHNN and CDR2 SYGVQD (reference sequence). The CDR3 spells CARALAGGLFKSSYNEQFF. CDR3 nucleotide sequence: TGCGCCAGGGCCCTAGCGGGAGGGCTCTTTAAGAGCTCCTACAATGAGCAGTTCTTC.